This is a list of T cell receptor beta chains from one sample in a study of OX40 agonist ivuxolimab in advanced cancers. Profiled with immunoSEQ multiplex PCR; TCRdb holds only in-frame clones, not every one. The sample includes fewer than 12,000 clones, over 65% of them seen just once. Here the sequenced sample was CD4+ or CD8+ T cells sorted from blood, taken in a trial of the OX40 agonist ivuxolimab. The source of these receptors is an adult with an advanced solid tumor such as melanoma, head and neck, liver or kidney cancer. The CDR3 runs from the conserved cysteine through the conserved F or W. D genes are given only for firm matches. Clone size is given for some rows only: seen once, a few or many times, or a class if the clone is expanded.

d_call: TRBD2
j_call: TRBJ2-3
clone_size: few
v_call: TRBV15
cdr3_length: 15
cdr3_nt: TGTGCCACCAGCCGACTAGCGGGTGTCACAGATACGCAGTATTTT
cdr3_aa: CATSRLAGVTDTQYF

d_call: -
j_call: TRBJ2-6
clone_size: -
v_call: TRBV19
cdr3_length: 17
cdr3_nt: TGTGCCAGTAGTATCCAACGTCCCCCGCCTGGGGCCAACGTCCTGACTTTC
cdr3_aa: CASSIQRPPPGANVLTF

d_call: -
j_call: TRBJ1-2
clone_size: medium-sized
v_call: TRBV27
cdr3_length: 15
cdr3_nt: TGTGCCAGCAGCTCCTCCGAGACAGGAGGGGATGGCTACACCTTC
cdr3_aa: CASSSSETGGDGYTF

d_call: -
j_call: TRBJ1-1
clone_size: -
v_call: TRBV7-9
cdr3_length: 17
cdr3_nt: TGTGCCAGCAGCTCGAAGGACCCGGGGGCGCAGAACACTGAAGCTTTCTTT
cdr3_aa: CASSSKDPGAQNTEAFF

d_call: -
j_call: TRBJ1-4
clone_size: once
v_call: TRBV2
cdr3_length: 17
cdr3_nt: TGTGCCAGCGGATGGGGTTGGGACCGGGTGACTAATGAAAAACTGTTTTTT
cdr3_aa: CASGWGWDRVTNEKLFF

d_call: -
j_call: TRBJ2-2
clone_size: few
v_call: TRBV9
cdr3_length: 15
cdr3_nt: TGTGCCAGCAGCTCGAACAGGGCGAACACCGGGGAGCTGTTTTTT
cdr3_aa: CASSSNRANTGELFF

d_call: -
j_call: TRBJ2-5
clone_size: -
v_call: TRBV5-1
cdr3_length: 14
cdr3_nt: TGCGCCAGCAGCTTGCGGGGGGCGCTGGAGACCCAGTACTTC
cdr3_aa: CASSLRGALETQYF

d_call: -
j_call: TRBJ2-7
clone_size: -
v_call: TRBV27
cdr3_length: 16
cdr3_nt: TGTGCCAGCAGTCTCGGCGGGACGGTGGCCTCCTACGAGCAGTACTTC
cdr3_aa: CASSLGGTVASYEQYF

d_call: -
j_call: TRBJ2-3
clone_size: -
v_call: TRBV5-1
cdr3_length: 16
cdr3_nt: TGCGCCAGCAGCTTTGCCTCGGCGGGCCTGACAGATACGCAGTATTTT
cdr3_aa: CASSFASAGLTDTQYF

d_call: -
j_call: TRBJ2-2
clone_size: -
v_call: TRBV6-5
cdr3_length: 15
cdr3_nt: TGTGCCAGCAGTTACTCGGAAGAGAATCCCGGGGAGCTGTTTTTT
cdr3_aa: CASSYSEENPGELFF

d_call: -
j_call: TRBJ1-1
clone_size: -
v_call: TRBV6-6
cdr3_length: 14
cdr3_nt: TGTGCCAGCAGTCACTCAGGGGTCAGCACTGAAGCTTTCTTT
cdr3_aa: CASSHSGVSTEAFF

d_call: -
j_call: TRBJ2-7
clone_size: few
v_call: TRBV5-4
cdr3_length: 14
cdr3_nt: TGTGCCAGCAGCTCCCGGGTGGGGTCCTACGAGCAGTACTTC
cdr3_aa: CASSSRVGSYEQYF

d_call: -
j_call: TRBJ2-2
clone_size: -
v_call: TRBV5-4
cdr3_length: 14
cdr3_nt: TGTGCCAGCAGATTTGGAGGGGACACCGGGGAGCTGTTTTTT
cdr3_aa: CASRFGGDTGELFF

d_call: TRBD2
j_call: TRBJ2-1
clone_size: -
v_call: TRBV5-4
cdr3_length: 16
cdr3_nt: TGTGCCAGCAGCTCCCGACTAGCGGGAGCGGGGAATGAGCAGTTCTTC
cdr3_aa: CASSSRLAGAGNEQFF

d_call: -
j_call: TRBJ2-5
clone_size: -
v_call: TRBV9
cdr3_length: 16
cdr3_nt: TGTGCCAGCAGCGTAACCCCGAACCCTAGGATGGAGACCCAGTACTTC
cdr3_aa: CASSVTPNPRMETQYF

d_call: -
j_call: TRBJ2-7
clone_size: few
v_call: TRBV25-1
cdr3_length: 12
cdr3_nt: TGTGCCAGCAGTGACAACGCGTACGAGCAGTACTTC
cdr3_aa: CASSDNAYEQYF

d_call: -
j_call: TRBJ2-7
clone_size: -
v_call: TRBV28
cdr3_length: 11
cdr3_nt: TGTGCCAGCAGTGCCACCTACGAGCAGTACTTC
cdr3_aa: CASSATYEQYF

d_call: -
j_call: TRBJ1-5
clone_size: medium-sized
v_call: TRBV9
cdr3_length: 16
cdr3_nt: TGTGCCAGCAGCGTAGTGGGACCCAAGAACAATCAGCCCCAGCATTTT
cdr3_aa: CASSVVGPKNNQPQHF

d_call: -
j_call: TRBJ2-7
clone_size: few
v_call: TRBV7-8
cdr3_length: 12
cdr3_nt: TGTGCCAGCAGCTTAGTTACTAACGAGCAGTACTTC
cdr3_aa: CASSLVTNEQYF

d_call: -
j_call: TRBJ2-1
clone_size: -
v_call: TRBV25-1
cdr3_length: 14
cdr3_nt: TGTGCCAGCAGCCCCCCCGGGACTTACAATGAGCAGTTCTTC
cdr3_aa: CASSPPGTYNEQFF

d_call: TRBD1
j_call: TRBJ1-1
clone_size: -
v_call: TRBV2
cdr3_length: 14
cdr3_nt: TGTGCCAGCAGGCTGGGACAGACGAACACTGAAGCTTTCTTT
cdr3_aa: CASRLGQTNTEAFF

d_call: -
j_call: TRBJ1-1
clone_size: medium-sized
v_call: TRBV7-9
cdr3_length: 12
cdr3_nt: TGTGCCAGCAGCCCCTGGACAGAAAAAGCTTTCTTT
cdr3_aa: CASSPWTEKAFF

d_call: -
j_call: TRBJ1-4
clone_size: -
v_call: TRBV21-1
cdr3_length: 13
cdr3_nt: TGTGCCAGCAGCAAAGCGACAGCTGAAAAACTGTTTTTT
cdr3_aa: CASSKATAEKLFF

d_call: TRBD1
j_call: TRBJ2-5
clone_size: once
v_call: TRBV15
cdr3_length: 16
cdr3_nt: TGTGCCACCAGCAGAGATCTGACAGGGTTGGAAGAGACCCAGTACTTC
cdr3_aa: CATSRDLTGLEETQYF

d_call: TRBD2
j_call: TRBJ2-3
clone_size: -
v_call: TRBV27
cdr3_length: 15
cdr3_nt: TGTGCCAGCAGGATACTAGCGGGAGTGGTAGATACGCAGTATTTT
cdr3_aa: CASRILAGVVDTQYF

d_call: TRBD1
j_call: TRBJ2-7
clone_size: -
v_call: TRBV27
cdr3_length: 13
cdr3_nt: TGTGCCAGCAGCCTCAGGGGGTCCTACGAGCAGTACTTC
cdr3_aa: CASSLRGSYEQYF

d_call: TRBD1
j_call: TRBJ1-2
clone_size: -
v_call: TRBV28
cdr3_length: 14
cdr3_nt: TGTGCCAGCAGTTTATCTTCCAGGGGGCTTGGCTACACCTTC
cdr3_aa: CASSLSSRGLGYTF

d_call: -
j_call: TRBJ1-5
clone_size: few
v_call: TRBV7-9
cdr3_length: 14
cdr3_nt: TGTGCCAGCAGCTTAGCAGGGTTTGGTCAGCCCCAGCATTTT
cdr3_aa: CASSLAGFGQPQHF

d_call: TRBD1
j_call: TRBJ2-7
clone_size: -
v_call: TRBV30
cdr3_length: 14
cdr3_nt: TGTGCCTGGAGGGGGACAGGCAGACCCTACGAGCAGTACTTC
cdr3_aa: CAWRGTGRPYEQYF